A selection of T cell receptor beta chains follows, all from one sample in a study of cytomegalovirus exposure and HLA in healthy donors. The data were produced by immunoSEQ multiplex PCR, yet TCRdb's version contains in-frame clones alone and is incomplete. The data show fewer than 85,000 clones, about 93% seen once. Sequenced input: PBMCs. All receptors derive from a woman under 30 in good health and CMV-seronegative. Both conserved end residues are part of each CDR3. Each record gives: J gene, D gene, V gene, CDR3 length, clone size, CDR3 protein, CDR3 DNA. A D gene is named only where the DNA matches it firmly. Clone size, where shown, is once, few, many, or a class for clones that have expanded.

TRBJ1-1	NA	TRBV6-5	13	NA	CASSYPGGGEAFF	TGTGCCAGCAGTTACCCGGGGGGAGGGGAAGCTTTCTTT
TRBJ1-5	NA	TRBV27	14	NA	CASSPQGSNQPQHF	TGTGCCAGCAGTCCCCAGGGTAGCAATCAGCCCCAGCATTTT
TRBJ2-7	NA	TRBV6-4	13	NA	CASSVGTGGEQYF	TGTGCCAGCAGTGTGGGTACGGGTGGCGAGCAGTACTTC
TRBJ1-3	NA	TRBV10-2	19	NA	CASSESIRPTLRSGNTIYF	TGCGCCAGCAGTGAGTCGATACGGCCGACTCTGCGCTCTGGAAACACCATATATTTT
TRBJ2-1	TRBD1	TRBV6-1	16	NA	CASSGFDRTGINEQFF	TGTGCCAGCAGTGGGTTTGATCGGACAGGGATTAATGAGCAGTTCTTC
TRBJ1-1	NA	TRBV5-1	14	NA	CASSPAAAPTEAFF	TGCGCCAGCAGCCCGGCCGCGGCTCCCACTGAAGCTTTCTTT
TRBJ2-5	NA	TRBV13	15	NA	CASSLKTELQETQYF	TGTGCCAGCAGCTTAAAAACAGAACTCCAAGAGACCCAGTACTTC
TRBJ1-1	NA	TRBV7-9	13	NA	CASRGGGRTEAFF	TGTGCCAGCAGGGGGGGAGGTAGGACTGAAGCTTTCTTT
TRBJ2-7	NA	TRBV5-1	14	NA	CASSLTRTDYEQYF	TGCGCCAGCAGCTTGACGAGAACAGACTACGAGCAGTACTTC
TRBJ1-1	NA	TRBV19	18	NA	CASIPINRDRMGDTEAFF	TGTGCCAGTATTCCTATCAACAGGGATCGGATGGGGGACACTGAAGCTTTCTTT
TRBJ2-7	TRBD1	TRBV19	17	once	CASSIAGGQGASYEQYF	TGTGCCAGTAGTATAGCTGGGGGACAGGGGGCGTCCTACGAGCAGTACTTC
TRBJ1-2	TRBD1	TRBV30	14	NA	CAWRARGQPYGYTF	TGTGCCTGGAGAGCTCGGGGACAGCCCTATGGCTACACCTTC
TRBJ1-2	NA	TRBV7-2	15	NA	CASSFPNRGEGGYTF	TGTGCCAGCAGCTTCCCTAATCGGGGGGAGGGGGGCTACACCTTC
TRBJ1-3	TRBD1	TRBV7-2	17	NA	CASSPRTGGGSGNTIYF	TGTGCCAGCAGCCCGAGGACAGGCGGTGGCTCTGGAAACACCATATATTTT
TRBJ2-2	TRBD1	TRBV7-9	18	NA	CASSLPQEIDRGTGELFF	TGTGCCAGCAGCTTACCCCAGGAAATAGACAGGGGCACCGGGGAGCTGTTTTTT
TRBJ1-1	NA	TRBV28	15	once	CASTPSRGGYTEAFF	TGTGCCAGCACCCCCTCCCGGGGGGGATACACTGAAGCTTTCTTT
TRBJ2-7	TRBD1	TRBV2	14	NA	CASSYPGTGHYLYF	TGTGCCAGCAGTTACCCCGGGACAGGGCACTACTTGTACTTC
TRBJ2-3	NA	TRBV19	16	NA	CASKKNGGSGTDTQYF	TGTGCCAGCAAAAAAAACGGGGGTAGCGGCACAGATACGCAGTATTTT
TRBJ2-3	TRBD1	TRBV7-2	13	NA	CASSSETGGASNF	TGTGCCAGCAGCTCCGAGACAGGGGGCGCCTCGAATTTT
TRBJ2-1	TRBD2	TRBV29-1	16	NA	CSVEDRKGLADNEQFF	TGCAGCGTTGAAGATCGTAAGGGACTAGCGGACAATGAGCAGTTCTTC
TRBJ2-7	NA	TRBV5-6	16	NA	CASSLWGGNRDYEQYF	TGTGCCAGCAGCTTGTGGGGGGGGAACAGGGACTACGAGCAGTACTTC
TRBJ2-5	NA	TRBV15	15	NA	CATSRDLGRRETQYF	TGTGCCACCAGCAGAGATTTGGGGCGGAGAGAGACCCAGTACTTC
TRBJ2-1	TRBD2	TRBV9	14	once	CASSLAGGYNEQFF	TGTGCCAGCAGCCTAGCGGGGGGATACAATGAGCAGTTCTTC
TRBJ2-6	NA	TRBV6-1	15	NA	CASSPQGNGANVLTF	TGTGCCAGCAGTCCACAGGGAAATGGGGCCAACGTCCTGACTTTC
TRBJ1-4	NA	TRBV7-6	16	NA	CASSLGVQGLNEKLFF	TGTGCCAGCAGCTTAGGAGTTCAGGGACTTAATGAAAAACTGTTTTTT
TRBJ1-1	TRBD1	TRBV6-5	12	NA	CASSSRGWEAFF	TGTGCCAGCAGCTCCAGGGGGTGGGAAGCTTTCTTT
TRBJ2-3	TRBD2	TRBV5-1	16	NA	CASSLVGGGAPDTQYF	TGCGCCAGCAGCTTGGTGGGCGGGGGGGCCCCAGATACGCAGTATTTT
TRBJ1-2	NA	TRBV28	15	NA	CASSLWAQDSDGYTF	TGTGCCAGCAGTTTATGGGCCCAGGATTCGGATGGCTACACCTTC
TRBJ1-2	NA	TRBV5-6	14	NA	CASSLGAGNSGYTF	TGTGCCAGCAGCTTGGGTGCAGGGAATAGTGGCTACACCTTC
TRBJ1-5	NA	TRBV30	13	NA	CAWTRGSMQPQHF	TGTGCCTGGACACGAGGTTCCATGCAGCCCCAGCATTTT
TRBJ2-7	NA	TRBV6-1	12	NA	CATIEGGRGQYF	TGTGCCACCATAGAGGGGGGGCGGGGGCAGTACTTC
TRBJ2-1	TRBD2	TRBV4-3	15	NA	CASSQALADYNEQFF	TGCGCCAGCAGCCAAGCACTAGCGGACTACAATGAGCAGTTCTTC
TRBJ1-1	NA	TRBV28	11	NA	CASSLSFEAFF	TGTGCCAGCAGTTTAAGCTTTGAAGCTTTCTTT
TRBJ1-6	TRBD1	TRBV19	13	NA	CATRGQEYSPLHF	TGTGCCACCCGGGGACAGGAGTATTCACCCCTCCACTTT
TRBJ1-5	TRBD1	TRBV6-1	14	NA	CASTRGEGNQPQHF	TGTGCCAGCACCAGGGGGGAGGGCAATCAGCCCCAGCATTTT
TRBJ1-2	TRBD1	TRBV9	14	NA	CASSDDRGDYGYTF	TGTGCCAGCAGCGATGACAGGGGGGACTATGGCTACACCTTC
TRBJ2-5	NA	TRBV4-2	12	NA	CASSQDRSTQYF	TGTGCCAGCAGCCAAGATCGGTCGACCCAGTACTTC
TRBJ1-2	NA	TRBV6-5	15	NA	CASSPVDGFSYGYTF	TGTGCCAGCAGTCCAGTTGACGGGTTCTCTTATGGCTACACCTTC
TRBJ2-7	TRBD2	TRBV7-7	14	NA	CASSTGTSLGEQYF	TGTGCTAGCAGCACCGGGACTAGTCTCGGCGAGCAGTACTTC
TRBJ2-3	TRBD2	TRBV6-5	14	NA	CASSYSSGGDTQYF	TGTGCCAGCAGTTACTCTAGCGGGGGGGATACGCAGTATTTT
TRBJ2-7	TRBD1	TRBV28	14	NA	CASSVTGLPYEQYF	TGTGCCAGCAGTGTGACAGGGCTGCCTTACGAGCAGTACTTC
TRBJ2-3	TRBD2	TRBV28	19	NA	CASSGPGTSGGQRTDTQYF	TGTGCCAGCAGTGGGCCCGGGACTAGCGGGGGGCAGCGCACAGATACGCAGTATTTT
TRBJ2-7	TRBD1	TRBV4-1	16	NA	CASSQERDRGNYEQYF	TGCGCCAGCAGCCAAGAGAGGGACAGGGGGAACTACGAGCAGTACTTC
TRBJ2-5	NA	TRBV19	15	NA	CASSIEGRITGTQYF	TGTGCCAGTAGTATAGAGGGGCGGATAACCGGGACCCAGTACTTC
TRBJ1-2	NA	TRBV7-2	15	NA	CASSPTEIFVYGYTF	TGTGCCAGCAGCCCTACCGAGATCTTCGTCTATGGCTACACCTTC
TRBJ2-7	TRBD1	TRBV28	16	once	CASSPTGQGLSYEQYF	TGTGCCAGCAGCCCTACTGGACAGGGTCTCTCCTACGAGCAGTACTTC
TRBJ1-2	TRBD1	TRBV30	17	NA	CAWYAPGQTISNYGYTF	TGTGCCTGGTACGCTCCGGGACAGACCATTTCTAACTATGGCTACACCTTC
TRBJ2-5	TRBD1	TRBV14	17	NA	CASSQGYRGKYQETQYF	TGTGCCAGCAGCCAAGGGTACAGGGGCAAGTACCAAGAGACCCAGTACTTC
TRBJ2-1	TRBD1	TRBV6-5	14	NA	CASREQTGGNEQFF	TGTGCCAGCAGAGAACAAACAGGGGGCAATGAGCAGTTCTTC
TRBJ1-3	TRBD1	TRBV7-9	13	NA	CASSLGQGNTIYF	TGTGCCAGCAGCTTGGGACAGGGAAACACCATATATTTT
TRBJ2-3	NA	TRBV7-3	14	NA	CASSFSQGTDTQYF	TGTGCCAGCAGCTTCAGCCAGGGCACAGATACGCAGTATTTT
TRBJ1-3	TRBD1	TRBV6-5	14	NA	CASSGGQGGNTIYF	TGTGCCAGCTCCGGTGGACAGGGAGGGAACACCATATATTTT
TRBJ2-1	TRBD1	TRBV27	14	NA	CASSRTGGNNEQFF	TGTGCCAGCAGTCGGACAGGGGGGAACAATGAGCAGTTCTTC
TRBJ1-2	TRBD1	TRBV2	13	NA	CASSEGQGTGYTF	TGTGCCAGCAGTGAGGGACAGGGGACTGGCTACACCTTC
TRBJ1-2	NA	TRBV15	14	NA	CATSRDRGGYGYTF	TGTGCCACCAGCAGAGACAGGGGTGGCTATGGCTACACCTTC
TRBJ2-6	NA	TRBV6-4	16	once	CASSDSGNSGANVLTF	TGTGCCAGCAGTGACTCGGGCAACTCTGGGGCCAACGTCCTGACTTTC
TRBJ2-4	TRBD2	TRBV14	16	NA	CASSQEVGGAKNIQYF	TGTGCCAGCAGCCAAGAAGTCGGGGGGGCCAAAAACATTCAGTACTTC
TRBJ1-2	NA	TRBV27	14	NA	CASREGAASYGYTF	TGTGCCAGCAGGGAAGGGGCAGCCTCCTATGGCTACACCTTC
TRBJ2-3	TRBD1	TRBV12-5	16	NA	CASGLEGALGTDTQYF	TGTGCTAGTGGTTTGGAGGGGGCGTTGGGCACAGATACGCAGTATTTT
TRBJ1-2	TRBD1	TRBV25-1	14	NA	CASSGDRAWNGYTF	TGTGCCAGCAGTGGGGACAGGGCATGGAATGGCTACACCTTC